The 23 T cell receptor beta chains below all came from one sample that was sequenced in a study of technical replicates of blood from a handful of donors. Produced via immunoSEQ multiplex PCR; TCRdb's table is partial and in-frame only. The sample holds 65,000 to 90,000 clones, 90% to 95% seen once. Sequenced material: PBMCs. These receptors were collected from a human donor in good health. Some clones in this sample may be carry-over from other donors' samples.

This clone appeared a few times. The chain is built from TRBV5-1 and TRBJ2-7; perhaps TRBD2 as D (6 bases). With 4 bases removed from V and 0 bases from J, the gap between germline ends came to 11 bases. Germline assignment: CDR1 SGHRS and CDR2 YFSETQ. The CDR3 is made up of 14 amino acids. The CDR3 region has the DNA TGCGCCAGCAGCAGCCGGGAGTCCTCCTACGAGCAGTACTTC. This gives the protein CASSSRESSYEQYF.

The genes are TRBV7-2 and TRBJ1-1; 11 bases fit TRBD1. Germline CDR1 SGHTA, CDR2 FQGNSA. The CDR3 length is 13 residues. V was clipped by 5 bases and J by 10 bases; unmatched bases: 6. CDR3 coding DNA: TGTGCCAGCAGCCCATGGGACAGGGGGGGAGCTTTCTTT. It codes for CASSPWDRGGAFF.

This chain links TRBV18 with TRBJ1-6; D might be TRBD1 (6 bases). The germline V and J ends were trimmed by 1 base and 8 bases, with 12 bases remaining between them. The CDR3 extends over 15 amino acids. In germline, CDR1 is KGHSH, CDR2 LQKENI. DNA of the CDR3: TGTGCCAGCTCACCACAACAGGGATTCGATTCACCCCTCCACTTT. Its protein product is CASSPQQGFDSPLHF.

The chain couples TRBV7-2 to TRBJ2-5; 9 nucleotides agree with TRBD1. This CDR3 comprises 15 residues. Germline CDR1 and CDR2: SGHTA and FQGNSA. The V segment lost 7 bases and the J segment 5 bases; nucleotides outside the gene matches: 11. CDR3 coding DNA: TGTGCCAGCATCAGAGGGACAGGGAAGTGGGAGACCCAGTACTTC. Translating it yields CASIRGTGKWETQYF.

This clone showed up just once. The V gene is TRBV7-9, the J gene TRBJ2-7, with 7 bases aligning to TRBD1. This CDR3 spans 15 amino acids. Germline V lookup: CDR1 SEHNR, CDR2 FQNEAQ (reference sequence). V lost 4 bases, J lost 0 bases, and 6 bases stayed unmatched. The CDR3 region has the DNA TGTGCCAGCAGCTCCCCCCGGGACAGCTCCTACGAGCAGTACTTC. Its translation is CASSSPRDSSYEQYF. Full variable domain (remainder filled in from reference TRBV7-9 and TRBJ2-7): DTGVSQNPRHKITKRGQNVTFRCDPISEHNRLYWYRQTLGQGPEFLTYFQNEAQLEKSRLLSDRFSAERPKGSFSTLEIQRTEQGDSAMYLCASSSPRDSSYEQYFGPGTRLTVT.

The chain links TRBV15 to TRBJ1-5; TRBD1 matches 9 bases. Germline CDR1 is LNHNV and CDR2 is YYDKDF (reference sequence). The CDR3 length is 16 residues. The junction had 2 bases not matched to a gene; V was cut back by 0 bases and J by 2 bases. CDR3 in DNA: TGTGCCACCAGCAGAGATTGGACAGGGGGCAATCAGCCCCAGCATTTT. This translates into CATSRDWTGGNQPQHF.

This sequence joins TRBV2 and TRBJ2-5; TRBD2 aligns across 13 bases. Trimming removed 6 bases from V and 5 bases from J; junction bases left unmatched: 3. This CDR3 region has 14 residues. Germline V CDR1 and CDR2: SNHLY, FYNNEI. CDR3 nucleotides: TGTGCCAGCAGACTAGCGGGGGGGTGGGAGACCCAGTACTTC. Translated, it gives CASRLAGGWETQYF.

The chain joins TRBV30 to TRBJ1-2; TRBD1 aligns across 7 bases. Trimming at V came to 5 bases and at J to 6 bases, leaving 12 bases not matched to a gene. Germline values: CDR1 GTSNPN, CDR2 SVGIG (reference sequence). The CDR3 length is 14 residues. CDR3 DNA sequence: TGTGCCTGGTCCCAACTTAGGGGGCTAAATGGCTACACCTTC. Residues: CAWSQLRGLNGYTF.

This chain uses TRBV5-6 with TRBJ1-2; TRBD1 agrees at 10 bases. The length of the CDR3 is 14 residues. Germline V gives CDR1 SGHDT, CDR2 YYEEEE. Trimming cost V 1 base and J 8 bases; bases outside gene matches: 5. DNA for the CDR3: TGTGCCAGCAGCTTGTTGGGACAGGGGTTGGGCTACACCTTC. It yields the protein CASSLLGQGLGYTF.

The chain has TRBV6-5 and TRBJ2-7; possibly TRBD2 for D (5 bases). V was pared by 7 bases and J by 4 bases, with 14 bases between. The germline CDR1 and CDR2 sequences are MNHEY and SVGAGI. The CDR3 loop spans 13 amino acids. Written as DNA, the CDR3 is TGTGCCAGCACCGTACCGGGGAGATACGAGCAGTACTTC. Protein: CASTVPGRYEQYF.

J is TRBJ1-5 and V is TRBV4-1, with a possible D match to TRBD1 (5 bases). CDR3 size: 15 residues. From germline, CDR1 is MGHRA and CDR2 YSYEKL. Trimming stripped 0 bases from V and 4 bases from J, with 10 bases between. The chain's CDR3 is CASSQDKAGNQPQHF. The DNA for the CDR3 is TGCGCCAGCAGCCAAGATAAGGCAGGGAATCAGCCCCAGCATTTT.

The V and J genes are TRBV4-3 and TRBJ1-4; TRBD1 aligns across 11 bases. After removal of 0 bases from V and 4 bases from J, the junction contained 16 bases not matched to a gene. Germline V gene sequence: CDR1 LGHNA, CDR2 YSLEER. The CDR3 contains 21 residues. The CDR3 is CASSQDLQGGTGGSINEKLFF. The CDR3 region has the DNA TGCGCCAGCAGCCAAGATTTACAGGGCGGGACAGGGGGATCTATTAATGAAAAACTGTTTTTT.

The chain is built from TRBV6-5 and TRBJ1-2, with TRBD1 identical over 7 bases. CDR3 length equals 13 residues. From germline, CDR1 is MNHEY and CDR2 SVGAGI. With 5 bases clipped from V and 4 bases from J, the junction kept 4 bases outside the gene matches. Here the CDR3 DNA reads TGTGCCAGCAGTCCCGGGGACAGCTATGGCTACACCTTC. As protein: CASSPGDSYGYTF.

The rearrangement uses TRBV7-8 and TRBJ1-2; D is unresolved. Germline V gene data show CDR1 as SGHVS and CDR2 as FQNEAQ. V lost 5 bases and J lost 8, with 18 bases in between. This CDR3 contains 14 residues. The CDR3, as DNA: TGTGCCAGCAGCCCCGGCGGAGCTCAACGGGGCTACACCTTC. Its translation is CASSPGGAQRGYTF.

CDR3: CASSLGGAETQYF. CDR3 DNA: TGTGCCAGCAGCTTGGGTGGTGCGGAGACCCAGTACTTC. The chain uses TRBV5-6 and TRBJ2-5, with D hard to call. V lost 0 bases and J lost 5, with 8 bases in between. This CDR3 region has 13 residues. CDR1 SGHDT and CDR2 YYEEEE come from the germline V gene.

J is TRBJ2-1 and V is TRBV7-2; 10 bases agree with TRBD1. CDR1 and CDR2 (germline): SGHTA, FQGNSA. V dropped 9 bases and J dropped 5; count of bases not matched to a gene: 1. The CDR3 contains 12 residues. CDR3 bases: TGTGCCAGGACAGGGGGCAACAATGAGCAGTTCTTC. Translating gives CARTGGNNEQFF. Supplemented by reference TRBV7-2 and TRBJ2-1, the full variable domain reads GAGVSQSPSNKVTEKGKDVELRCDPISGHTALYWYRQSLGQGLEFLIYFQGNSAPDKSGLPSDRFSAERTGGSVSTLTIQRTQQEDSAVYLCARTGGNNEQFFGPGTRLTVL.

The gene calls are TRBV15 and TRBJ1-1; D is ambiguous. V was clipped by 1 base and J by 1 base, with 7 bases between them. The CDR3 runs 14 residues. Germline V CDR1 and CDR2: LNHNV, YYDKDF (reference sequence). CDR3 residues: CATSRVVRNTEAFF. As DNA, the CDR3 is TGTGCCACCAGCAGAGTGGTCAGGAACACTGAAGCTTTCTTT.

V usage is TRBV5-1 and J usage is TRBJ2-1; possibly TRBD1 for D (6 bases). The CDR3 loop spans 16 amino acids. Trimming took 0 bases from V and 7 from J, leaving 17 bases between them. Germline V gives CDR1 SGHRS, CDR2 YFSETQ. The CDR3 DNA is TGCGCCAGCAGCTTGGAAGGGGGAGTGCTATGGAATGAGCAGTTCTTC. It specifies CASSLEGGVLWNEQFF. Together with reference TRBV5-1 and TRBJ2-1, the CDR3 gives the full variable domain: KAGVTQTPRYLIKTRGQQVTLSCSPISGHRSVSWYQQTPGQGLQFLFEYFSETQRNKGNFPGRFSGRQFSNSRSEMNVSTLELGDSALYLCASSLEGGVLWNEQFFGPGTRLTVL.

The chain joins TRBV4-2 to TRBJ2-1, with TRBD2 matching over 9 bases. This CDR3 spans 16 amino acids. Germline CDR1 reads LGHNA; CDR2 reads YNFKEQ. V was clipped by 3 bases and J by 6 bases; unmatched bases: 9. The CDR3 loop reads CASSQAFAGGFNEQFF. CDR3 in DNA: TGTGCCAGCAGCCAGGCCTTTGCGGGGGGGTTCAATGAGCAGTTCTTC.

This clone has just a few counts. This sequence joins TRBV29-1 and TRBJ2-7; the match to TRBD2 covers 11 bases. From germline, CDR1 is SQVTM and CDR2 ANQGSEA. The V segment lost 5 bases and the J segment 4 bases; nucleotides outside the gene matches: 10. There are 15 residues in the CDR3. The CDR3 protein is CSVLKLAGVRYEQYF. The CDR3 DNA is TGCAGCGTTTTAAAACTAGCGGGAGTTAGGTACGAGCAGTACTTC.

The chain combines TRBV5-4 with TRBJ1-1; D gene ambiguous. V shed 5 bases and J shed 0 bases, with 8 bases lying between them. Germline CDR1 and CDR2: SGHNT and YYREEE (reference sequence). The CDR3 has 13 amino acids. The CDR3 bases are TGTGCCAGCAGTTTTAATATGAACACTGAAGCTTTCTTT. Residues: CASSFNMNTEAFF.

This chain links TRBV7-9 with TRBJ2-1; 8 nucleotides match TRBD2. Germline V gene lookup returns CDR1 SEHNR and CDR2 FQNEAQ (reference sequence). V was pared by 9 bases and J by 0 bases, with 7 bases of the junction left unmatched. The CDR3 is 15 residues long. CDR3 DNA: TGTGCCAGTAAGGAAGGGACTAGCTCCTACAATGAGCAGTTCTTC. Translated, it gives CASKEGTSSYNEQFF.

The CDR3 region is CAWSEETGRAFF. Here the CDR3 DNA reads TGTGCCTGGAGTGAGGAGACAGGTCGAGCTTTCTTT. The V call is TRBV30, the J call TRBJ1-1; weak D call: TRBD1 (6 bases). The germline V gene encodes CDR1 GTSNPN and CDR2 SVGIG (reference sequence). V was trimmed by 1 base and J by 10 bases, leaving 13 bases between them. The CDR3 spans 12 residues.